This T cell receptor beta chain was sequenced for a study of T-cell reconstitution after alpha-beta-depleted transplantation in children. This clonotype has at least ten counts. The CDR3 totals 17 residues. J gave up 0 bases and V 8 bases, and 13 bases lay outside the gene matches. Germline assignment: CDR1 WSHSY and CDR2 SAAADI. Unique molecular identifiers were used in preparing the TCRbeta library. Each CDR3 protein gets one entry after TCRdb re-called the PCR reads with MiXCR. The table shows 200,000 to 250,000 distinct CDR3 sequences, with around 12% occurring only once. This receptor was identified in a human donor who donated a stem cell graft to a child with acute lymphoblastic leukemia. This material consisted of PBMCs from the stem cell graft donor, taken from the stem cell graft. The V gene is TRBV10-2, the J gene TRBJ2-3, with TRBD2 matching over 8 bases. CDR3 residues: CASAGLGVPPSTDTQYF. The CDR3 nucleotides are TGCGCCAGCGCGGGACTAGGAGTACCGCCTAGCACAGATACGCAGTATTTT.